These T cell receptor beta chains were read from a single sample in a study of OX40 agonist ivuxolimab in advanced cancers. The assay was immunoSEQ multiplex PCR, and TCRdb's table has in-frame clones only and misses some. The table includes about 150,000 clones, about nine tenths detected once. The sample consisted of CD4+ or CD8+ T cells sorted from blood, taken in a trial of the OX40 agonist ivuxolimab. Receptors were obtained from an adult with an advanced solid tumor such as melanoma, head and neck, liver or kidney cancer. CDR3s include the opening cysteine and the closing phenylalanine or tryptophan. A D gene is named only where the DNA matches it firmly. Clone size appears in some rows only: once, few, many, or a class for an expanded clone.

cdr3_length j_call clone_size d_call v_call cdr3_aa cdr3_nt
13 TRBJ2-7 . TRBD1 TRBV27 CASSWGQTYEQYF TGTGCCAGCAGTTGGGGACAGACCTACGAGCAGTACTTC
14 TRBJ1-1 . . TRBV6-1 CASRPQGPSAEAFF TGTGCCAGCAGGCCACAGGGACCCTCGGCTGAAGCTTTCTTT
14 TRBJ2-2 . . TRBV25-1 CASSARGQAGELFF TGTGCCAGCAGTGCGCGGGGGCAGGCCGGGGAGCTGTTTTTT
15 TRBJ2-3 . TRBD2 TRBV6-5 CASSYELAVTDTQYF TGTGCCAGCAGTTACGAACTAGCGGTCACAGATACGCAGTATTTT
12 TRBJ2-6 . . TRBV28 CASNSGANVLTF TGTGCCAGCAACTCTGGGGCCAACGTCCTGACTTTC
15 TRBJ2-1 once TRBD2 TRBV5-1 CASSREGVQNNEQFF TGCGCCAGCAGCCGGGAGGGGGTTCAGAACAATGAGCAGTTCTTC
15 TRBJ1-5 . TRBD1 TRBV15 CATLDRSLPGQPQHF TGTGCCACCCTGGACAGGTCCCTCCCGGGTCAGCCCCAGCATTTT
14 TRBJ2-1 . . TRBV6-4 CASSEEVSYNEQFF TGTGCCAGCAGTGAAGAGGTATCCTACAATGAGCAGTTCTTC
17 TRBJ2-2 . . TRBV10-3 CAISESRIDRLPRELFF TGTGCCATCAGTGAGTCTCGGATTGATAGACTTCCTCGGGAGCTGTTTTTT
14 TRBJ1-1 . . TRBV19 CASSLGGSNTEAFF TGTGCCAGTAGCCTAGGCGGGTCGAACACTGAAGCTTTCTTT
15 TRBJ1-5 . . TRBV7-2 CASSAIGPGNQPQHF TGTGCCAGCAGCGCAATCGGGCCAGGCAATCAGCCCCAGCATTTT
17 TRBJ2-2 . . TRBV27 CASSLSGTLQYTGELFF TGTGCCAGCAGTTTATCGGGGACACTACAATACACCGGGGAGCTGTTTTTT
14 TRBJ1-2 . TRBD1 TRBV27 CASSTGTGVGSYTF TGTGCCAGCAGTACCGGGACAGGGGTGGGGAGCTACACCTTC
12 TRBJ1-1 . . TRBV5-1 CASGVGDVEAFF TGCGCCAGCGGGGTGGGGGACGTTGAAGCTTTCTTT
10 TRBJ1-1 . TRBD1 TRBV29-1 CSGRDSEAFF TGCAGCGGAAGGGACAGTGAAGCTTTCTTT
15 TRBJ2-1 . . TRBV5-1 CASSFLSGTYNEQFF TGCGCCAGCAGCTTTCTTAGCGGAACCTACAATGAGCAGTTCTTC
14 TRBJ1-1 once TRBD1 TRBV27 CASSAGQGARGTFF TGTGCCAGCAGTGCCGGACAGGGGGCGAGAGGGACTTTCTTT
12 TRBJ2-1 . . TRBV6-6 CASSYGNNEQFF TGTGCCAGCAGTTACGGGAACAATGAGCAGTTCTTC
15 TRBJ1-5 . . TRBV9 CASSVGGGIDQPQHF TGTGCCAGTAGCGTAGGCGGGGGCATAGATCAGCCCCAGCATTTT
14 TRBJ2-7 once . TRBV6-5 CASRVAVSSYEQYF TGTGCCAGCAGGGTAGCGGTGAGCTCCTACGAGCAGTACTTC
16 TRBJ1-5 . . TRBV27 CASSLNGGFGGQPQHF TGTGCCAGCAGTTTAAATGGTGGGTTTGGCGGTCAGCCCCAGCATTTT
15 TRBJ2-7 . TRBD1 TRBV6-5 CASSLTGAGSYEQYF TGTGCCAGCAGTTTGACAGGGGCTGGCTCCTACGAGCAGTACTTC
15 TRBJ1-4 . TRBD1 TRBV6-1 CASRGGTAINEKLFF TGTGCCAGCCGAGGCGGGACAGCGATTAATGAAAAACTGTTTTTT
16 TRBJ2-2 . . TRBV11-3 CASSPEGYREAGELFF TGTGCCAGCAGCCCAGAGGGGTACAGGGAGGCCGGGGAGCTGTTTTTT
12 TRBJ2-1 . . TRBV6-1 CASSEDRRATFF TGTGCCAGCAGTGAAGACAGACGGGCCACGTTCTTC
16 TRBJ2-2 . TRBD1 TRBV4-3 CASSQEDRISTGELFF TGCGCCAGCAGCCAAGAGGACAGGATAAGCACCGGGGAGCTGTTTTTT
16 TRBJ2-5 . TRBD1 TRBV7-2 CASSLAGQGGGETQYF TGTGCCAGCAGCTTAGCGGGACAGGGGGGAGGAGAGACCCAGTACTTC
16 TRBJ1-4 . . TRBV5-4 CASSDYGQATNEKLFF TGTGCCAGCAGCGATTACGGGCAGGCAACTAATGAAAAACTGTTTTTT
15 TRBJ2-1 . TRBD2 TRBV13 CASSLFSGRANEQFF TGTGCCAGCAGCTTGTTTAGCGGGAGGGCCAATGAGCAGTTCTTC
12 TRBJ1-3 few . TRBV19 CASSIQGSIIYF TGTGCCAGTAGTATCCAAGGTAGCATCATATATTTT
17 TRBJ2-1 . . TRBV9 CASSVVGGQGKYNEQFF TGTGCCAGCAGCGTGGTTGGAGGGCAGGGAAAATACAATGAGCAGTTCTTC
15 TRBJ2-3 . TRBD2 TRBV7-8 CASSLNSGSTDTQYF TGTGCCAGCAGCTTGAATAGCGGGAGTACAGATACGCAGTATTTT
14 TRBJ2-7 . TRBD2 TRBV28 CASSIGGRVNEQYF TGTGCCAGCAGTATTGGCGGGAGGGTCAACGAGCAGTACTTC
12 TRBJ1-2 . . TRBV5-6 CASSSRHYGYTF TGTGCCAGCAGCTCTAGACACTATGGCTACACCTTC
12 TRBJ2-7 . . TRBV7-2 CASSFSRNEQYF TGTGCCAGCAGCTTCTCAAGGAACGAGCAGTACTTC
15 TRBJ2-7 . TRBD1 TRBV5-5 CASSSPGTGIYEQYF TGTGCCAGCAGCTCTCCCGGGACAGGGATCTACGAGCAGTACTTC
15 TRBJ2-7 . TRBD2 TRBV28 CASSSTSGSSYEQYF TGTGCCAGCAGTTCGACTAGCGGGAGTTCCTACGAGCAGTACTTC
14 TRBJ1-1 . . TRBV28 CASIWPGRVTEAFF TGTGCCAGCATCTGGCCAGGGCGGGTCACTGAAGCTTTCTTT
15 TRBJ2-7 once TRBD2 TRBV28 CASSPGTSEAYEQYF TGTGCCAGCAGTCCCGGGACTAGCGAGGCCTACGAGCAGTACTTC
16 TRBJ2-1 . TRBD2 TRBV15 CATSSSPGLGNNEQFF TGTGCCACCAGCAGTAGCCCGGGACTAGGAAACAATGAGCAGTTCTTC
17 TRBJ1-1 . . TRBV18 CASSPYQGIGQDTEAFF TGTGCCAGCTCACCATACCAGGGGATAGGGCAGGACACTGAAGCTTTCTTT
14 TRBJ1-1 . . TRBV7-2 CASTSQTVNTEAFF TGTGCCAGCACCAGCCAGACAGTGAACACTGAAGCTTTCTTT
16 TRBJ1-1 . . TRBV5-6 CASSLRSGWGSTEAFF TGTGCCAGCAGCTTGAGGTCGGGTTGGGGGTCCACTGAAGCTTTCTTT
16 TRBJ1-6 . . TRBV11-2 CASSSRNRVLGSPLHF TGTGCCAGCAGCTCACGGAACAGGGTATTGGGTTCACCCCTCCACTTT
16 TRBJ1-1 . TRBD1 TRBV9 CASSTQGALGNTEAFF TGTGCCAGCAGTACACAGGGGGCTCTGGGGAACACTGAAGCTTTCTTT
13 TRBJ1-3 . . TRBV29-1 CSVEARRGNTIYF TGCAGCGTTGAGGCCCGGCGGGGGAACACCATATATTTT
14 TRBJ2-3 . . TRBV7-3 CASSPSGNTDTQYF TGTGCCAGCAGTCCGTCCGGGAACACAGATACGCAGTATTTT
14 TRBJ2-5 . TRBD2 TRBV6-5 CASSGTGRQETQYF TGTGCCAGCAGCGGCACCGGGAGGCAAGAGACCCAGTACTTC
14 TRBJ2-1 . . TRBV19 CASNNDRVSNEQFF TGTGCCAGTAACAACGACCGCGTTAGCAATGAGCAGTTCTTC
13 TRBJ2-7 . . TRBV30 CAWSFRGSDEQYF TGTGCCTGGAGCTTCAGGGGTTCGGACGAGCAGTACTTC
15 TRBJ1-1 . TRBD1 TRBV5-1 CASSSTGGVGTEAFF TGCGCCAGCAGCTCTACAGGGGGGGTAGGCACTGAAGCTTTCTTT
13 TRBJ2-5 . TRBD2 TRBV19 CASSISGGETQYF TGTGCCAGTAGTATTAGCGGGGGGGAGACCCAGTACTTC
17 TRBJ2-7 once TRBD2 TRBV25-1 CASSEGLDSGLSYEQYF TGTGCCAGCAGTGAAGGACTAGACTCCGGTTTATCCTACGAGCAGTACTTC
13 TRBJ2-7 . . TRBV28 CASTPRPRGEQYF TGTGCCAGCACCCCTAGGCCCCGGGGCGAGCAGTACTTC
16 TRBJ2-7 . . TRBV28 CASSFGGAGEPHEQYF TGTGCCAGCAGTTTCGGCGGGGCAGGGGAACCCCACGAGCAGTACTTC